Listed here is a single T cell receptor (beta chain). This sample stems from a study of cytomegalovirus exposure and HLA in healthy donors. Study-level information: Most donors, around 81% of a few hundred genotyped, fell in the Caucasian-associated ancestry cluster.

Losses at the gene ends were 3 bases for V and 0 bases for J; bases not matched to a gene: 6. The CDR3 sequence is 15 residues long. CDR1 SQVTM and CDR2 ANQGSEA come from the germline V gene. It was with 60 Vbeta and 13 Jbeta primers that the PCR ran. The data were produced by immunoSEQ multiplex PCR, yet TCRdb's version contains in-frame clones alone and is incomplete. Among under 200,000 clones listed, around 79% were seen once. This TCR was recovered from a woman between 35 and 50 years old in good health and CMV-seronegative. Sequenced material: PBMCs. The chain couples TRBV29-1 to TRBJ1-2; TRBD1 aligns across 8 bases. The CDR3, as DNA: TGCAGCGTTGAGGGGGACAGGCCTGCTAACTATGGCTACACCTTC. Translated: CSVEGDRPANYGYTF.